This T cell receptor beta chain was documented in a study of blood T cell repertoires in COVID-19. Across the whole study: Samples came from the United States, Italy and Spain, spanning acute and convalescent COVID-19. The analysed material was cDNA or gDNA that came from T cells, B-cell-depleted T cells, or PBMCs.

The repertoire was sequenced with immunoSEQ multiplex PCR; TCRdb's copy has only in-frame clones and lacks some. The top ten clones hold approximately 2.3% of a sample with some 190,000 clones, 89% of them seen once. In this sample, this clone turned up a few times. The germline gives CDR1 SEHNR, CDR2 FQNEAQ (reference sequence). Trimming removed 5 bases from V and 4 bases from J, with 17 bases in between. The CDR3 is 15 amino acids. Participants, 18 to 89 years old, spanned 25 or so US areas. The clonotype originates from a woman aged 40 to 49 with acute COVID-19. Specimen: PBMCs or T cells enriched from blood (not recorded which). This sequence joins TRBV7-9 and TRBJ1-1; TRBD1 might be the D (5 bases). The CDR3: CASSHIGAGLTEAFF. DNA of the CDR3: TGTGCCAGCAGCCATATAGGGGCAGGCCTCACTGAAGCTTTCTTT.